These T cell receptor beta chains were read from a single sample in a study of breast tumors, draining lymph nodes, adjacent tissues. MiXCR was run by TCRdb on the multiplex PCR reads, yielding one entry per CDR3 protein. The sample lists about 21,000 distinct CDR3 sequences, roughly 45% occurring once. The sample taken for sequencing was breast tumor tissue. The source of these receptors is a female donor with breast cancer. Some clones in this sample may be carry-over from other donors' samples. Both conserved end residues are part of each CDR3. Each record gives: V gene, J gene, D gene, clone size, CDR3 protein, CDR3 DNA. D genes are given only for firm matches. Only some rows state a clone size, as once, few, many or a class for expanded clones.

v_call: TRBV10-3; j_call: TRBJ2-3; d_call: TRBD2; clone_size: .; cdr3_aa: CATRLAGVDTQYF; cdr3_nt: TGTGCCACACGACTAGCGGGAGTAGATACGCAGTATTTT
v_call: TRBV20-1; j_call: TRBJ2-3; d_call: .; clone_size: .; cdr3_aa: CSLAGAGFTDTQYF; cdr3_nt: TGCAGTCTTGCTGGTGCGGGATTCACAGATACGCAGTATTTT
v_call: TRBV6-1; j_call: TRBJ2-7; d_call: .; clone_size: many; cdr3_aa: CASPPNLDRGSYEQYF; cdr3_nt: TGTGCCAGCCCCCCGAATTTGGACAGAGGATCCTACGAGCAGTACTTC
v_call: TRBV18; j_call: TRBJ2-5; d_call: .; clone_size: many; cdr3_aa: CASSPRPGDPEAQYF; cdr3_nt: TGTGCCAGCTCACCACGTCCAGGGGACCCAGAGGCCCAGTACTTC
v_call: TRBV18; j_call: TRBJ2-7; d_call: TRBD1; clone_size: .; cdr3_aa: CASTPLTGTGLSEQNF; cdr3_nt: TGTGCCAGCACACCACTGACCGGGACAGGGCTCTCCGAGCAGAACTTC
v_call: TRBV5-8; j_call: TRBJ2-5; d_call: TRBD2; clone_size: many; cdr3_aa: CASSPRLAGGKETQYF; cdr3_nt: TGTGCCAGCAGCCCGAGACTAGCGGGAGGTAAAGAGACCCAGTACTTC
v_call: TRBV7-2; j_call: TRBJ2-3; d_call: TRBD2; clone_size: .; cdr3_aa: CASSSNSGAGFDTQYF; cdr3_nt: TGTGCCAGCAGCTCCAATAGCGGGGCTGGTTTCGATACGCAGTATTTT
v_call: TRBV24-1; j_call: TRBJ2-3; d_call: TRBD2; clone_size: medium-sized; cdr3_aa: CATRRGRGGTDTQYF; cdr3_nt: TGTGCCACCAGGCGCGGGAGAGGCGGCACAGATACGCAGTATTTT
v_call: TRBV30; j_call: TRBJ2-7; d_call: .; clone_size: many; cdr3_aa: CAWSVRASYEQYF; cdr3_nt: TGTGCCTGGAGTGTTCGGGCCTCCTACGAGCAGTACTTC
v_call: TRBV20-1; j_call: TRBJ2-3; d_call: TRBD2; clone_size: .; cdr3_aa: CSAKATSGSEADTQYF; cdr3_nt: TGCAGTGCTAAAGCAACAAGCGGGAGTGAGGCAGATACGCAGTATTTT
v_call: TRBV7-9; j_call: TRBJ2-1; d_call: .; clone_size: many; cdr3_aa: CASSLDGGGHNEQFF; cdr3_nt: TGTGCCAGCAGCTTAGACGGCGGAGGGCACAATGAGCAGTTCTTC
v_call: TRBV6-1; j_call: TRBJ1-2; d_call: .; clone_size: .; cdr3_aa: CASSEVGGDYGHTF; cdr3_nt: TGTGCCAGCAGTGAAGTCGGGGGGGACTATGGCCACACCTTC
v_call: TRBV20-1; j_call: TRBJ2-1; d_call: .; clone_size: .; cdr3_aa: CSAPGLTHNEQFF; cdr3_nt: TGCAGTGCGCCCGGACTGACCCACAATGAGCAGTTCTTC
v_call: TRBV6-1; j_call: TRBJ2-5; d_call: TRBD2; clone_size: many; cdr3_aa: CASSVFGTSGETQYF; cdr3_nt: TGTGCCAGCAGTGTTTTCGGGACTAGCGGAGAGACCCAGTACTTC
v_call: TRBV19; j_call: TRBJ1-3; d_call: .; clone_size: .; cdr3_aa: CASSIGKGSGNTIYF; cdr3_nt: TGTGCCAGTAGTATAGGAAAAGGCTCTGGAAACACCATATATTTT
v_call: TRBV11-3; j_call: TRBJ1-2; d_call: .; clone_size: .; cdr3_aa: CASSLRGAPGGYTF; cdr3_nt: TGTGCCAGCAGCTTACGGGGAGCTCCGGGTGGCTACACCTTC
v_call: TRBV7-9; j_call: TRBJ2-7; d_call: TRBD2; clone_size: few; cdr3_aa: CASSSGLAGPYEQYF; cdr3_nt: TGTGCCAGCAGCTCGGGACTAGCGGGCCCCTACGAGCAGTACTTC
v_call: TRBV11-2; j_call: TRBJ2-5; d_call: .; clone_size: .; cdr3_aa: CVSSLNVGPAVF; cdr3_nt: TGTGTCAGCAGCTTAAATGTGGGACCAGCGGTGTTC
v_call: TRBV11-2; j_call: TRBJ2-5; d_call: TRBD2; clone_size: many; cdr3_aa: CASSGLVLNQNF; cdr3_nt: TGTGCCAGCAGCGGACTAGTGCTAAACCAGAACTTC
v_call: TRBV7-6; j_call: TRBJ2-3; d_call: .; clone_size: medium-sized; cdr3_aa: CASSGAPRGDTQYF; cdr3_nt: TGTGCCAGCAGCGGGGCGCCGAGGGGTGATACGCAGTATTTT
v_call: TRBV5-1; j_call: TRBJ2-2; d_call: .; clone_size: medium-sized; cdr3_aa: CASSGYTGELFF; cdr3_nt: TGCGCCAGCAGCGGTTACACCGGGGAGCTGTTTTTT
v_call: TRBV29-1; j_call: TRBJ1-2; d_call: TRBD1; clone_size: .; cdr3_aa: CSGYSPGQGTYGYTF; cdr3_nt: TGCAGCGGGTACTCACCGGGACAGGGGACCTATGGCTACACCTTC
v_call: TRBV12-3/TRBV12-4; j_call: TRBJ1-4; d_call: .; clone_size: many; cdr3_aa: CASRNAGGGAREKLFF; cdr3_nt: TGTGCCAGCAGAAACGCCGGGGGGGGGGCTCGCGAAAAACTGTTTTTT
v_call: TRBV6-1; j_call: TRBJ2-5; d_call: TRBD2; clone_size: many; cdr3_aa: CASNHHKFGLADFQETQYF; cdr3_nt: TGTGCCAGCAACCACCACAAGTTCGGACTAGCGGACTTCCAAGAGACCCAGTACTTC
v_call: TRBV19; j_call: TRBJ2-7; d_call: .; clone_size: .; cdr3_aa: CASSGNSGYEQYF; cdr3_nt: TGTGCCAGTAGTGGGAATAGCGGCTACGAGCAGTACTTC
v_call: TRBV6-2/TRBV6-3; j_call: TRBJ1-1; d_call: .; clone_size: .; cdr3_aa: CASSYMDTEAFF; cdr3_nt: TGTGCCAGCAGTTACATGGACACTGAAGCTTTCTTT
v_call: TRBV12-3/TRBV12-4; j_call: TRBJ2-5; d_call: .; clone_size: many; cdr3_aa: CASSLTGSLETQYF; cdr3_nt: TGTGCCAGCAGTTTAACCGGGAGCCTCGAGACCCAGTACTTC
v_call: TRBV20-1; j_call: TRBJ2-7; d_call: TRBD2; clone_size: medium-sized; cdr3_aa: CSAKGGSGTSNYEQYF; cdr3_nt: TGCAGTGCTAAGGGGGGCTCCGGGACTAGCAACTACGAGCAGTACTTC
v_call: TRBV4-1; j_call: TRBJ2-5; d_call: TRBD1; clone_size: .; cdr3_aa: CASSQEGQGSWTQYF; cdr3_nt: TGCGCCAGCAGCCAAGAGGGACAGGGTTCGTGGACCCAGTACTTC
v_call: TRBV20-1; j_call: TRBJ1-5; d_call: .; clone_size: .; cdr3_aa: CSAGADSNQTQHF; cdr3_nt: TGCAGTGCGGGGGCGGATAGCAATCAGACCCAGCATTTT
v_call: TRBV29-1; j_call: TRBJ2-3; d_call: TRBD2; clone_size: medium-sized; cdr3_aa: CSVTGLAGVSDTQYF; cdr3_nt: TGCAGCGTCACGGGACTAGCGGGAGTGTCAGATACGCAGTATTTT
v_call: TRBV6-6; j_call: TRBJ2-3; d_call: .; clone_size: many; cdr3_aa: CASSYAPESATDTQYF; cdr3_nt: TGTGCCAGCAGTTACGCCCCGGAGTCGGCGACAGATACGCAGTATTTT
v_call: TRBV6-6; j_call: TRBJ2-3; d_call: .; clone_size: .; cdr3_aa: CASTPPGLGDTQYF; cdr3_nt: TGTGCCAGCACCCCCCCAGGGTTAGGGGATACGCAGTATTTT
v_call: TRBV20-1; j_call: TRBJ2-1; d_call: TRBD2; clone_size: .; cdr3_aa: CSARAGTSETGYNEQFF; cdr3_nt: TGCAGTGCTAGAGCCGGGACTAGCGAGACAGGATACAATGAGCAGTTCTTC
v_call: TRBV7-2; j_call: TRBJ2-5; d_call: .; clone_size: many; cdr3_aa: CASSFTRKETQYF; cdr3_nt: TGTGCCAGCAGCTTCACCCGAAAAGAGACCCAGTACTTC
v_call: TRBV20-1; j_call: TRBJ1-2; d_call: TRBD1; clone_size: many; cdr3_aa: CSAPGQGAGNGYTF; cdr3_nt: TGCAGTGCACCAGGACAGGGGGCAGGAAATGGCTACACCTTC
v_call: TRBV7-2; j_call: TRBJ2-3; d_call: .; clone_size: .; cdr3_aa: CASSLARHYGADTQYF; cdr3_nt: TGTGCCAGCAGCTTAGCGAGACATTACGGCGCAGATACGCAGTATTTT
v_call: TRBV7-9; j_call: TRBJ2-7; d_call: TRBD1; clone_size: once; cdr3_aa: CASTSKGQGKYEQYF; cdr3_nt: TGTGCCAGCACCTCTAAGGGACAGGGGAAATACGAGCAGTACTTC
v_call: TRBV5-5; j_call: TRBJ1-4; d_call: .; clone_size: many; cdr3_aa: CASSTHLRDNEKLFF; cdr3_nt: TGTGCCAGCAGCACCCACCTCAGGGATAATGAAAAACTGTTTTTT
v_call: TRBV20-1; j_call: TRBJ1-5; d_call: .; clone_size: many; cdr3_aa: CSASQPDTRGQNQPQHF; cdr3_nt: TGCAGTGCTAGCCAACCAGATACCCGGGGGCAAAATCAGCCCCAGCATTTT
v_call: TRBV6-5; j_call: TRBJ2-7; d_call: TRBD1; clone_size: many; cdr3_aa: CASRTAPGQRAREQYF; cdr3_nt: TGTGCCAGCAGGACAGCCCCGGGACAGAGGGCGCGCGAGCAGTACTTC
v_call: TRBV5-1; j_call: TRBJ2-3; d_call: TRBD2; clone_size: .; cdr3_aa: CASSRAGTSGDTQYF; cdr3_nt: TGTGCCAGCAGCCGCGCGGGGACTAGCGGGGATACGCAGTATTTT
v_call: TRBV29-1; j_call: TRBJ2-5; d_call: TRBD1; clone_size: medium-sized; cdr3_aa: CSTGQGGETQYF; cdr3_nt: TGCAGCACGGGACAGGGGGGAGAGACCCAGTACTTC
v_call: TRBV5-1; j_call: TRBJ2-3; d_call: TRBD2; clone_size: .; cdr3_aa: CASSAPVGLAGHTDTQYF; cdr3_nt: TGCGCCAGCAGCGCCCCCGTCGGACTAGCGGGCCACACAGATACGCAGTATTTT
v_call: TRBV29-1; j_call: TRBJ1-1; d_call: TRBD1; clone_size: once; cdr3_aa: CSVESDRDVFF; cdr3_nt: TGCAGCGTTGAAAGTGACAGGGATGTTTTCTTT
v_call: TRBV20-1; j_call: TRBJ2-7; d_call: TRBD2; clone_size: .; cdr3_aa: CSASGLAGPYEQYF; cdr3_nt: TGCAGTGCTTCGGGACTAGCGGGACCCTACGAGCAGTACTTC
v_call: TRBV30; j_call: TRBJ2-3; d_call: TRBD1; clone_size: .; cdr3_aa: CAWSRGQGANTQYF; cdr3_nt: TGTGCCTGGAGTCGGGGACAGGGTGCGAATACGCAGTATTTT
v_call: TRBV2; j_call: TRBJ2-1; d_call: .; clone_size: .; cdr3_aa: CASQRYNEQFF; cdr3_nt: TGTGCCAGCCAACGTTACAATGAGCAGTTCTTC
v_call: TRBV12-3/TRBV12-4; j_call: TRBJ2-1; d_call: .; clone_size: .; cdr3_aa: CASSLGTVKNEQFF; cdr3_nt: TGTGCCAGCAGTTTAGGGACAGTGAAAAATGAGCAGTTCTTC
v_call: TRBV6-2/TRBV6-3; j_call: TRBJ2-2; d_call: .; clone_size: medium-sized; cdr3_aa: CASSYDTNTGELFF; cdr3_nt: TGTGCCAGCAGTTACGACACCAACACCGGGGAGCTGTTTTTT
v_call: TRBV20-1; j_call: TRBJ2-3; d_call: .; clone_size: medium-sized; cdr3_aa: CSASYPGASTDTQYF; cdr3_nt: TGCAGTGCCTCCTACCCGGGGGCTAGCACAGATACGCAGTATTTT
v_call: TRBV19; j_call: TRBJ2-1; d_call: .; clone_size: .; cdr3_aa: CASSYDSYNEQFF; cdr3_nt: TGTGCCAGTAGCTACGACTCCTACAATGAGCAGTTCTTC
v_call: TRBV20-1; j_call: TRBJ1-5; d_call: TRBD1; clone_size: .; cdr3_aa: CSARDPGTGGLETQHF; cdr3_nt: TGCAGTGCTAGAGACCCGGGGACAGGGGGCTTGGAGACCCAGCATTTT
v_call: TRBV7-2; j_call: TRBJ2-5; d_call: .; clone_size: many; cdr3_aa: CASSRPVGTPWF; cdr3_nt: TGTGCCAGCAGCCGACCCGTAGGGACCCCGTGGTTC
v_call: TRBV20-1; j_call: TRBJ2-3; d_call: TRBD2; clone_size: .; cdr3_aa: CSLAGAGGATDTQYF; cdr3_nt: TGCAGTCTTGCTGGTGCGGGAGGGGCCACAGATACGCAGTATTTT
v_call: TRBV20-1; j_call: TRBJ2-1; d_call: .; clone_size: .; cdr3_aa: CSATGGTYYNEQFF; cdr3_nt: TGCAGTGCTACAGGCGGGACTTACTACAATGAGCAGTTCTTC
v_call: TRBV18; j_call: TRBJ1-5; d_call: TRBD1; clone_size: many; cdr3_aa: CASSLQGGSNQPQHF; cdr3_nt: TGTGCCAGCTCACTACAGGGGGGTAGCAATCAGCCCCAGCATTTT
v_call: TRBV7-9; j_call: TRBJ2-5; d_call: TRBD2; clone_size: .; cdr3_aa: CASSLASSGTSVQETQYF; cdr3_nt: TGTGCCAGCAGCTTAGCGAGTTCCGGGACTAGCGTACAAGAGACCCAGTACTTC